This T cell receptor (beta chain) was observed in a study of T cell responses to AZD1222 COVID-19 vaccine. A remark on this clone: Its target is unknown.

General observations from the study: Donors were largely white British and mainly female; clonal diversity was possibly underestimated. Only a handful of people who got AZD1222 tested seropositive at baseline.

Germline values: CDR1 MGHRA, CDR2 YSYEKL. The CDR3 totals 17 residues. Losses at the gene ends were 1 base for V and 1 base for J; bases not matched to a gene: 7. Generated by immunoSEQ multiplex PCR, the TCRdb table keeps only in-frame clones and is missing some. The sample contains some 150,000 clones, 88% of which appear only once. The receptor's source is an adult who received the MenACWY meningococcal vaccine as a control. The sample was peripheral blood, taken 28 days after the second dose of the MenACWY control vaccine. This chain connects TRBV4-1 to TRBJ1-5; 7 bases line up with TRBD1. DNA of the CDR3: TGCGCCAGCAGCCAAGTGGGGGGCAGGGGGAGCAATCAGCCCCAGCATTTT. Protein product: CASSQVGGRGSNQPQHF.